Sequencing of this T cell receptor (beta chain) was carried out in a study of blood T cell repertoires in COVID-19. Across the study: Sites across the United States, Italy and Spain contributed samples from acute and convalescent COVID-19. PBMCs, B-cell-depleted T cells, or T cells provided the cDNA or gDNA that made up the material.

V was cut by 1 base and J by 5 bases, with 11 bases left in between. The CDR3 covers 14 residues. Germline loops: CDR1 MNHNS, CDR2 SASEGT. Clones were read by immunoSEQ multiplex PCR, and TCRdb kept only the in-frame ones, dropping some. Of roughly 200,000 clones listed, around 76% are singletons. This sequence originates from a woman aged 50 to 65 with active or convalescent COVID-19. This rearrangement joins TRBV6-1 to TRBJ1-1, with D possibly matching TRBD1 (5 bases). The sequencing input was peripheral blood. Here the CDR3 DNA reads TGTGCCAGCAGTGAAGTCTGGGGGGGGACTGAAGCTTTCTTT. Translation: CASSEVWGGTEAFF.